The 9 T cell receptor beta chains below come from one sample, sequenced in a study of blood T cell repertoires in COVID-19. Method: immunoSEQ multiplex PCR; TCRdb's copy keeps in-frame clones and lacks some. The data contain 300,000 to 350,000 clones, roughly 85% of them singletons. The sample consisted of PBMCs or T cells enriched from blood (not recorded which). Every receptor here comes from a woman in her thirties or forties with acute COVID-19.

The chain links TRBV29-1 to TRBJ2-7; tentative D call: TRBD1 (5 bases). The V gene's germline CDR1 is SQVTM and CDR2 ANQGSEA. This CDR3 is 14 amino acids long. V was trimmed by 1 base and J by 7 bases, leaving 17 bases between them. For the CDR3, the DNA is TGCAGCGTTGAAGGGGTTACCCAGGGTGGAGAGCAGTACTTC. Translating it yields CSVEGVTQGGEQYF.

The chain joins TRBV11-3 to TRBJ2-3; 7 positions agree with TRBD2. This CDR3 is built from 15 residues. The trim removed 2 bases at V and 0 bases at J, leaving 2 bases unmatched. Germline CDR1 and CDR2: SGHNT and YENEEA. The CDR3 DNA follows: TGTGCCAGCAGCTTAAGAGCGGGAAGCACAGATACGCAGTATTTT. This sequence encodes CASSLRAGSTDTQYF.

The chain links TRBV7-9 to TRBJ2-7; tentative D call: TRBD1 (6 bases). V was shortened by 5 bases and J by 4 bases, with 15 bases between the two germline ends. CDR3 size: 14 residues. Germline values: CDR1 SEHNR, CDR2 FQNEAQ (reference sequence). CDR3 sequence: CASSKVGQRYEQYF. The CDR3 nucleotides read TGTGCCAGCAGCAAAGTAGGACAGCGATACGAGCAGTACTTC.

This chain links TRBV3-1 (or the pseudogene TRBV3-2) with TRBJ2-7, with D possibly matching TRBD1 (5 bases). Per the germline V gene, CDR1 is LGHDT and CDR2 is YNNKEL (reference sequence). CDR3 length: 15 amino acids. The V end was cut by 3 bases, the J end by 9 bases, with 21 bases between. This CDR3 reads CASSQGDRFEDGQYF. CDR3 DNA sequence: TGTGCCAGCAGCCAGGGTGACAGATTCGAAGATGGGCAGTACTTC.

The gene calls are TRBV4-3 and TRBJ1-3; 10 bases agree with TRBD1. V lost 1 base and J lost 8; bases outside the gene matches: 11. The CDR3 contains 17 residues. CDR1 and CDR2 (germline): LGHNA, YSLEER. Here the CDR3 reads CASSQASPGQGLDTIYF. The CDR3 bases are TGCGCCAGCAGCCAAGCTTCTCCGGGACAGGGGTTGGACACCATATATTTT.

The V and J genes are TRBV7-8 and TRBJ1-5; the match to TRBD1 covers 7 bases. CDR3 length: 16 residues. V lost 1 base and J lost 2; bases outside the gene matches: 5. Germline CDR1 SGHVS, CDR2 FQNEAQ. CDR3 protein: CASSLEGAIGNQPQHF. CDR3 nucleotides: TGTGCCAGCAGCTTAGAGGGGGCGATTGGCAATCAGCCCCAGCATTTT.

The chain uses TRBV6-6 and TRBJ2-1; the match to TRBD2 covers 10 bases. The CDR3 is 16 amino acids. Germline trimming cut 0 bases from V and 6 bases from J; bases unmatched to any gene: 5. The V gene's germline CDR1 is MNHNY and CDR2 SVGAGI (reference sequence). This CDR3 reads CASSYSILAGANEQFF. The CDR3 nucleotides are TGTGCCAGCAGTTACTCGATTCTAGCGGGAGCCAATGAGCAGTTCTTC.

The genes are TRBV18 and TRBJ1-4; D call uncertain. This CDR3 has 14 amino acids. Trimming removed 3 bases at V and 3 bases at J, with 8 bases between. The germline V gene encodes CDR1 KGHSH and CDR2 LQKENI. The CDR3 sequence is CASSPGVPNEKLFF. Here the CDR3 DNA reads TGTGCCAGCTCACCCGGGGTCCCTAATGAAAAACTGTTTTTT. Filled out from reference TRBV18 and TRBJ1-4, the complete variable domain reads NAGVMQNPRHLVRRRGQEARLRCSPMKGHSHVYWYRQLPEEGLKFMVYLQKENIIDESGMPKERFSAEFPKEGPSILRIQQVVRGDSAAYFCASSPGVPNEKLFFGSGTQLSVL.

This clone was seen more than once but under ten times. The chain has TRBV7-3 and TRBJ2-1; 12 bases are shared with TRBD2. This CDR3 contains 18 residues. Trimming took 1 base from V and 4 from J; bases not matched to a gene: 8. Looked up from germline, CDR1 is SGHTA and CDR2 is FQGTGA. CDR3: CASSLRASGRAAYNEQFF. CDR3 sequence (DNA): TGTGCCAGCAGCTTAAGGGCTAGCGGGAGGGCCGCTTACAATGAGCAGTTCTTC.